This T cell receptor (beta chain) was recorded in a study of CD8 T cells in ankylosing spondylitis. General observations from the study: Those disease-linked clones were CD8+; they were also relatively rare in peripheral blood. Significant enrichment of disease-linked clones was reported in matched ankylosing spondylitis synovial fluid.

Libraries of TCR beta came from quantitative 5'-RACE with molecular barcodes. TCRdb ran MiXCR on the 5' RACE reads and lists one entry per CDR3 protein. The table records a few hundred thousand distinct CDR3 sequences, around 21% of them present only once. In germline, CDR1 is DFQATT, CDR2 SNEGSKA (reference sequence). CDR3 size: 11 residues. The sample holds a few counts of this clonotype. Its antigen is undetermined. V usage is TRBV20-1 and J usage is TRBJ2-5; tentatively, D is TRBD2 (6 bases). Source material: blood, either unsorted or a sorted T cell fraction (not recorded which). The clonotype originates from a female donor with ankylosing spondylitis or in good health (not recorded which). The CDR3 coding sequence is TGCGGGACTTCCACTAAAGAGACCCAGTACTTC. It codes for CGTSTKETQYF.